These 22 T cell receptor beta chains share one sample of origin, sequenced in a study of cytomegalovirus exposure and HLA in healthy donors. PCR involved 60 Vbeta and 13 Jbeta primers. The assay was immunoSEQ multiplex PCR, and TCRdb's table has in-frame clones only and misses some. The repertoire table contains 85,000 or so clones. The sequenced sample was PBMCs. These receptors came from a woman aged 30 to 39 in good health and CMV-seronegative.

The genes are TRBV6-5 and TRBJ1-2, with 12 positions matching TRBD1. J lost 7 bases, V lost 5 bases, and 5 bases had no gene match. Looked up from germline, CDR1 is MNHEY and CDR2 is SVGAGI. CDR3 length equals 14 residues. Here the CDR3 reads CASSPGTGGLGYTF. CDR3 DNA: TGTGCCAGCAGTCCCGGGACAGGGGGCCTTGGCTACACCTTC.

This chain uses TRBV27 with TRBJ2-1; 11 positions match TRBD2. V was clipped by 4 bases and J by 10 bases; unmatched bases: 9. The CDR3 contains 15 residues. CDR1 is MNHEY, CDR2 SMNVEV, per germline (reference sequence). The CDR3 region is CASSSPLAGVWEQFF. The CDR3 DNA reads TGTGCCAGCAGTTCCCCACTAGCGGGGGTATGGGAGCAGTTCTTC.

V gene TRBV7-8 combines with J gene TRBJ2-7; possibly TRBD1 for D (6 bases). Germline V gene sequence: CDR1 SGHVS, CDR2 FQNEAQ. The CDR3 contains 13 residues. V lost 5 bases to trimming and J lost 5 bases, with 13 bases between them. The CDR3 loop is CASSTRGTHEQYF. The DNA for the CDR3 is TGTGCCAGCAGCACCAGGGGTACCCACGAGCAGTACTTC. Using reference TRBV7-8 and TRBJ2-7 for the parts outside the CDR3, the full variable domain is GAGVSQSPRYKVAKRGQDVALRCDPISGHVSLFWYQQALGQGPEFLTYFQNEAQLDKSGLPSDRFFAERPEGSVSTLKIQRTQQEDSAVYLCASSTRGTHEQYFGPGTRLTVT.

The V call is TRBV7-9, the J call TRBJ2-2; weak D call: TRBD1 (6 bases). The germline V gene has CDR1 SEHNR and CDR2 FQNEAQ (reference sequence). This CDR3 is built from 12 residues. The germline V and J ends were trimmed by 4 bases and 9 bases, with 9 bases remaining between them. The CDR3 coding sequence is TGTGCCAGCAGCTCTGGGGACAGGGAGCTGTTTTTT. Its translation is CASSSGDRELFF. The whole variable domain, filled in from reference TRBV7-9 and TRBJ2-2, reads DTGVSQNPRHKITKRGQNVTFRCDPISEHNRLYWYRQTLGQGPEFLTYFQNEAQLEKSRLLSDRFSAERPKGSFSTLEIQRTEQGDSAMYLCASSSGDRELFFGEGSRLTVL.

The J gene is TRBJ1-2, the V gene TRBV30; 7 nucleotides line up with TRBD1. CDR1 GTSNPN and CDR2 SVGIG come from the germline V gene (reference sequence). The V gene end was trimmed by 2 bases and the J gene end by 4 bases; junction bases not matched to a gene: 4. This CDR3 is built from 13 residues. The CDR3 is CAWSPGQIYGYTF. CDR3 sequence (DNA): TGTGCCTGGAGTCCGGGACAGATCTATGGCTACACCTTC.

This chain links TRBV2 with TRBJ2-7; 11 bases line up with TRBD1. With 2 bases clipped from V and 3 bases from J, the junction kept 6 bases outside the gene matches. Per the germline V gene, CDR1 is SNHLY and CDR2 is FYNNEI. This CDR3 has 16 amino acids. The CDR3 loop is CASSEPGDRGYYEQYF. CDR3 DNA: TGTGCCAGCAGTGAACCCGGGGACAGGGGGTACTACGAGCAGTACTTC.

The chain carries TRBV5-1 and TRBJ2-2, with D hard to call. Between the trimmed V and J ends, which lost 0 bases and 7 bases, there was a span of 4 bases. This CDR3 contains 12 residues. Germline-derived CDR1 and CDR2 are SGHRS and YFSETQ. CDR3 in amino acids: CASSLAVGELFF. The CDR3 coding sequence is TGCGCCAGCAGCTTGGCCGTCGGGGAGCTGTTTTTT.

The V call is TRBV29-1, the J call TRBJ2-1; 8 nucleotides line up with TRBD1. In germline, CDR1 is SQVTM, CDR2 ANQGSEA. V was pared by 0 bases and J by 7 bases, with 5 bases of the junction left unmatched. The CDR3 runs to 14 residues. CDR3 nucleotides: TGCAGCGTTGAAGACTGGGACAGGACGAATGAGCAGTTCTTC. Protein: CSVEDWDRTNEQFF.

V and J are TRBV7-8 and TRBJ1-2, with TRBD1 matching 7 bases. The CDR3 is 14 amino acids. Germline V gene data show CDR1 as SGHVS and CDR2 as FQNEAQ. V lost 1 base to trimming and J lost 4 bases; unmatched junction nucleotides: 3. The CDR3, as DNA: TGTGCCAGCAGCTTAGGGGGACAGTCCTATGGCTACACCTTC. It is translated as CASSLGGQSYGYTF.

This chain uses TRBV25-1 with TRBJ2-1; a possible D gene is TRBD2 (6 bases). Trimming left V 3 bases short and J 8 bases short, with 17 bases between. Germline CDR1 MGHDK, CDR2 SYGVNS. There are 15 residues in the CDR3. The CDR3 region is CASSEAGSAGHEQFF. In nucleotides, the CDR3 is TGTGCCAGCAGTGAGGCGGGGTCCGCGGGGCATGAGCAGTTCTTC.

The J gene is TRBJ1-2, the V gene TRBV19; D not resolved. CDR3 length equals 14 residues. Trimming removed 5 bases from V and 0 bases from J, with 10 bases in between. Germline CDR1 LNHDA, CDR2 SQIVND (reference sequence). CDR3 in DNA: TGTGCCAGTAGTTGGGGAGCGTCTAACTATGGCTACACCTTC. Its translation: CASSWGASNYGYTF.

The CDR3 loop is CASSLAQGGFEQYF. CDR3 DNA sequence: TGTGCCAGCAGCTTAGCACAGGGGGGTTTCGAGCAGTACTTC. The chain is built from TRBV7-2 and TRBJ2-7, with TRBD1 identical over 8 bases. Germline V gene sequence: CDR1 SGHTA, CDR2 FQGNSA. There are 14 residues in the CDR3. V was pared by 0 bases and J by 6 bases, with 4 bases of the junction left unmatched.

The chain uses TRBV6-5 and TRBJ2-1; D perhaps matches TRBD2 (7 bases). Germline V gene data show CDR1 as MNHEY and CDR2 as SVGAGI. The CDR3 has 15 residues. Trimming shortened V by 6 bases and J by 5 bases, and 17 bases separated the two germline ends. CDR3 bases: TGTGCCAGCAGGGGGGGGGCTAGTAGCGACAATGAGCAGTTCTTC. Translation: CASRGGASSDNEQFF.

J is TRBJ1-1 and V is TRBV19; 8 positions agree with TRBD1. After removal of 6 bases from V and 1 base from J, the junction contained 7 bases not matched to a gene. The CDR3 consists of 15 residues. Germline V CDR1 and CDR2: LNHDA, SQIVND (reference sequence). The CDR3 spells CASRPDRATNTEAFF. The CDR3 nucleotides are TGTGCCAGTAGACCGGACAGGGCGACGAACACTGAAGCTTTCTTT.

The J gene is TRBJ2-7, the V gene TRBV25-1; 7 positions agree with TRBD1. V was pared by 4 bases and J by 3 bases, with 9 bases of the junction left unmatched. The germline CDR1 and CDR2 sequences are MGHDK and SYGVNS. The length of the CDR3 is 15 residues. CDR3 sequence: CASSGSGTEIYEQYF. CDR3 sequence (DNA): TGTGCCAGCAGTGGCTCCGGGACAGAGATCTACGAGCAGTACTTC.

This chain uses TRBV7-9 with TRBJ2-2; D remains unclear. The CDR3 spans 14 residues. Germline values: CDR1 SEHNR, CDR2 FQNEAQ (reference sequence). The V end was cut by 5 bases, the J end by 1 base, with 8 bases between. CDR3 DNA: TGTGCCAGCAGCCCTATCATGAACACCGGGGAGCTGTTTTTT. It yields the protein CASSPIMNTGELFF. The full variable domain, completed using reference TRBV7-9 and TRBJ2-2, is DTGVSQNPRHKITKRGQNVTFRCDPISEHNRLYWYRQTLGQGPEFLTYFQNEAQLEKSRLLSDRFSAERPKGSFSTLEIQRTEQGDSAMYLCASSPIMNTGELFFGEGSRLTVL.

This chain connects TRBV4-1 to TRBJ2-3, with D possibly being TRBD1 (6 bases). This CDR3 comprises 15 residues. Trimming stripped 2 bases from V and 4 bases from J, with 13 bases between. The V gene's germline CDR1 is MGHRA and CDR2 YSYEKL. Here the CDR3 DNA reads TGCGCCAGCAGCCAAACCAGGGGTCAGGCAGATACGCAGTATTTT. Its translation: CASSQTRGQADTQYF.

The chain recombines TRBV6-5 with TRBJ1-4; no firm D call. From germline, CDR1 is MNHEY and CDR2 SVGAGI. There are 13 residues in the CDR3. Trimming shortened V by 6 bases and J by 0 bases, and 5 bases separated the two germline ends. The CDR3 region has the DNA TGTGCCAGCAGATTAACAACTAATGAAAAACTGTTTTTT. Translation gives CASRLTTNEKLFF.

The rearrangement links TRBV6-5 to TRBJ2-1; 10 bases are a match to TRBD2. This CDR3 region has 15 residues. Germline V gene sequence: CDR1 MNHEY, CDR2 SVGAGI. Germline trimming cut 2 bases from V and 9 bases from J; bases unmatched to any gene: 7. The CDR3 DNA is TGTGCCAGCAGTTACGAGGGGACTAGCGCGCGTGAGCAGTTCTTC. Residues: CASSYEGTSAREQFF.

The rearrangement links TRBV6-1 to TRBJ2-1; tentatively, D is TRBD2 (6 bases). The CDR3 length is 12 residues. Trimming removed 5 bases from V and 4 bases from J, with 6 bases in between. Germline assignment: CDR1 MNHNS and CDR2 SASEGT. This CDR3 reads CASSRGYNEQFF. The CDR3, as DNA: TGTGCCAGCAGTCGGGGGTACAATGAGCAGTTCTTC.

V and J are TRBV2 and TRBJ1-2; TRBD1 is a possible D gene (6 bases). The V gene lost 6 bases and the J gene lost 8 bases, with 22 bases spanning the gap. The germline gives CDR1 SNHLY, CDR2 FYNNEI. The CDR3 extends over 15 amino acids. The CDR3 reads CASSRQVTFPSGYTF. The CDR3, as DNA: TGTGCCAGCAGCAGACAGGTTACGTTTCCGTCCGGCTACACCTTC.

CDR3 amino acids: CSVELRSSYNEQFF. The CDR3 nucleotides read TGCAGCGTTGAATTGCGTTCCTCCTACAATGAGCAGTTCTTC. The V and J genes are TRBV29-1 and TRBJ2-1; no firm D call. Germline V gene lookup returns CDR1 SQVTM and CDR2 ANQGSEA. The V and J ends lost 2 bases and 0 bases respectively, with 8 bases between them. This CDR3 has 14 residues.